This T cell receptor (beta chain) originates from a study of cytomegalovirus exposure and HLA in healthy donors. Regarding the study as a whole: High sensitivity and specificity were reportedly achieved when the classifier diagnosed cytomegalovirus status. Indistinguishability led to the exclusion of some V segments, TRBV6-2 and TRBV6-3 included. There was a cluster of highly shared sequence variants that was likely a sequencing artifact. In a later analysis, donors in an Asian-associated ancestry cluster reportedly had fewer N-insertions in productive TCRs than the cohort mean.

Trimming removed 6 bases from V and 0 bases from J; junction bases left unmatched: 9. Germline loops: CDR1 GTSNPN, CDR2 SVGIG (reference sequence). The CDR3 runs to 17 residues. Primers: 60 Vbeta forward and 13 Jbeta reverse. The method was immunoSEQ multiplex PCR; TCRdb's version includes in-frame clones alone and lacks a portion of them. The sample has 100,000 to 150,000 clones, 65% to 75% seen once; the top ten hold 3.5% to 4.5%. A note on this clone: The antigen is undetermined.

The chain is built from TRBV30 and TRBJ1-3; 12 nucleotides align to TRBD1. The TCR was taken from a man aged 40-49 years in good health and CMV-seropositive. Sequencing input: PBMCs. CDR3 residues: CACSGTGGLVSGNTIYF. CDR3 nucleotides: TGTGCCTGTTCCGGGACAGGGGGCTTGGTCTCTGGAAACACCATATATTTT. The full variable domain, in which reference TRBV30 and TRBJ1-3 provide the parts outside the CDR3, is SQTIHQWPATLVQPVGSPLSLECTVEGTSNPNLYWYRQAAGRGLQLLFYSVGIGQISSEVPQNLSASRPQDRQFILSSKKLLLSDSGFYLCACSGTGGLVSGNTIYFGEGSWLTVV.